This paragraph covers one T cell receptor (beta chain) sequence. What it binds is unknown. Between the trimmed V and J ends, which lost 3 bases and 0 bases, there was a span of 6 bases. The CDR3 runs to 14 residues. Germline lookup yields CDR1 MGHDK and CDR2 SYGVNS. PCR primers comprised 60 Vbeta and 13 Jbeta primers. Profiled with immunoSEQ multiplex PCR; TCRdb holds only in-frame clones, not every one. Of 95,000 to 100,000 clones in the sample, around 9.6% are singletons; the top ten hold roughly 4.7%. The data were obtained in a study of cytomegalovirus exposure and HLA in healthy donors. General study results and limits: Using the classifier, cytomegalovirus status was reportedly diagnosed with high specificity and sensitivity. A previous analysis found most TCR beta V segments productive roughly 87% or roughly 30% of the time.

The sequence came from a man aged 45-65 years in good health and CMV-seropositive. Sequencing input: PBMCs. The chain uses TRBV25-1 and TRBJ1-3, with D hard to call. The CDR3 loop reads CASSDRLSGNTIYF. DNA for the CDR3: TGTGCCAGCAGTGACAGGCTCTCTGGAAACACCATATATTTT.